The 23 T cell receptor beta chains given below trace back to one sample, sequenced in a study of cytomegalovirus exposure and HLA in healthy donors. The PCR had 60 Vbeta and 13 Jbeta primers. Data came from immunoSEQ multiplex PCR; TCRdb stores just in-frame clones and leaves some out. This sample has 140,000 to 150,000 clones, with 75% to 85% found just once. The source material was PBMCs. The receptors here all came from a woman aged 18-30 years in good health and CMV-seropositive.

This clone appeared a single time. The chain couples TRBV19 to TRBJ1-1; D gene unclear. The ends were cut back, 1 base at V and 4 bases at J, with 19 bases in the middle. Germline CDR1 and CDR2: LNHDA and SQIVND (reference sequence). This CDR3 spans 17 amino acids. The CDR3 sequence: CASSIGAMKVRTTEAFF. CDR3 nucleotides: TGTGCCAGTAGTATAGGCGCCATGAAAGTCCGAACCACTGAAGCTTTCTTT.

The chain has TRBV5-4 and TRBJ1-4; unclear D gene. CDR3 length equals 14 residues. V gave up 2 bases and J gave up 0 bases, with 5 bases separating them. Germline V gene data show CDR1 as SGHNT and CDR2 as YYREEE (reference sequence). The CDR3 protein is CASSLSATNEKLFF. DNA of the CDR3: TGTGCCAGCAGCTTATCTGCAACTAATGAAAAACTGTTTTTT.

Only a few counts were recorded for this clone. CDR3 loop: CASSTDGTSVQPQHF. The CDR3, as DNA: TGTGCCAGCAGCACGGACGGGACATCGGTTCAGCCCCAGCATTTT. The V and J genes are TRBV7-2 and TRBJ1-5, with a tentative D call TRBD1 (6 bases). V gave up 5 bases and J gave up 6 bases, with 17 bases separating them. Germline V gives CDR1 SGHTA, CDR2 FQGNSA. The CDR3 consists of 15 residues.

The gene calls are TRBV7-2 and TRBJ2-3; TRBD2 agrees at 7 bases. CDR1 is SGHTA and CDR2 is FQGNSA in the germline V gene. This CDR3 is 16 amino acids long. J gave up 2 bases and V 3 bases, and 8 bases lay outside the gene matches. CDR3 loop: CASSFGHRGVTDTQYF. The CDR3 DNA reads TGTGCCAGCAGCTTCGGTCACCGGGGGGTCACAGATACGCAGTATTTT.

This clone was picked up a small number of times. This CDR3 reads CASSPRAGGMDARTF. The CDR3 DNA reads as TGTGCCAGCAGCCCACGGGCGGGGGGGATGGACGCGCGGACCTTC. The J gene is TRBJ1-2, the V gene TRBV7-2; the D gene is possibly TRBD1 (5 bases). The V end lost 5 bases, the J end lost 14 bases, and 27 bases lay between the germline ends. Germline V gives CDR1 SGHTA, CDR2 FQGNSA. This CDR3 is 15 amino acids long.

The chain is built from TRBV15 and TRBJ1-6; possibly TRBD1 for D (5 bases). This CDR3 has 16 residues. V gave up 5 bases and J gave up 5 bases, with 16 bases separating them. CDR1 is LNHNV and CDR2 is YYDKDF in the germline V gene (reference sequence). The CDR3 nucleotides are TGTGCCACCAGCGAGTTGAAGACAGACAATAATTCACCCCTCCACTTT. It translates to CATSELKTDNNSPLHF. Together with reference TRBV15 and TRBJ1-6, the CDR3 gives the full variable domain: DAMVIQNPRYQVTQFGKPVTLSCSQTLNHNVMYWYQQKSSQAPKLLFHYYDKDFNNEADTPDNFQSRRPNTSFCFLDIRSPGLGDTAMYLCATSELKTDNNSPLHFGNGTRLTVT.

J is TRBJ1-4 and V is TRBV4-3, with TRBD1 matching over 7 bases. In germline, CDR1 is LGHNA, CDR2 YSLEER. V lost 0 bases, J lost 7 bases, and 11 bases stayed unmatched. The CDR3 is 17 amino acids. CDR3 sequence reads: CASSQDTPQGRSEKLFF. CDR3 sequence (DNA): TGCGCCAGCAGCCAAGATACCCCACAGGGGCGGTCTGAAAAACTGTTTTTT.

This clone was picked up one time. The rearrangement links TRBV4-3 to TRBJ2-7; 7 bases fit TRBD2. Germline values: CDR1 LGHNA, CDR2 YSLEER. Losses at the gene ends were 1 base for V and 0 bases for J; bases not matched to a gene: 0. The CDR3 loop spans 14 amino acids. CDR3 sequence reads: CASSQAGGSYEQYF. The CDR3 DNA sequence: TGCGCCAGCAGCCAAGCGGGGGGCTCCTACGAGCAGTACTTC.

The chain is built from TRBV6-5 and TRBJ2-7; no reliable D call. The germline V gene has CDR1 MNHEY and CDR2 SVGAGI. V lost 0 bases to trimming and J lost 0 bases, with 9 bases between them. CDR3 length: 15 amino acids. In DNA form, the CDR3 reads TGTGCCAGCAGTTACTCCCTTGTCGGCTCCTACGAGCAGTACTTC. Its protein product is CASSYSLVGSYEQYF.

The chain employs TRBV29-1 and TRBJ1-2; a weak D match, TRBD1 (5 bases). This CDR3 region has 14 residues. Germline V lookup: CDR1 SQVTM, CDR2 ANQGSEA. V lost 1 base and J lost 0, with 9 bases in between. CDR3 sequence reads: CSVEGTTANYGYTF. In DNA, the CDR3 is TGCAGCGTTGAAGGGACAACAGCTAACTATGGCTACACCTTC.

The chain employs TRBV7-9 and TRBJ2-7; TRBD2 agrees at 13 bases. Germline assignment: CDR1 SEHNR and CDR2 FQNEAQ (reference sequence). Trimming cost V 6 bases and J 0 bases; bases outside gene matches: 8. The CDR3 loop spans 17 amino acids. In DNA form, the CDR3 reads TGTGCCAGCAGTCTCGGGACTAGCGGGGCGGACTCCTACGAGCAGTACTTC. It encodes CASSLGTSGADSYEQYF.

The V and J genes are TRBV11-2 and TRBJ1-2; D is perhaps TRBD1 (5 bases). The CDR3 loop spans 14 amino acids. CDR1 and CDR2 (germline): SGHAT, FQNNGV. The V end lost 4 bases, the J end lost 7 bases, and 16 bases lay between the germline ends. The CDR3 DNA reads as TGTGCCAGCAGCTCAATCCAGGGTTCTCGTGGCTACACCTTC. Encoded protein: CASSSIQGSRGYTF.

This sequence joins TRBV6-1 and TRBJ2-3; 12 bases fit TRBD2. J gave up 6 bases and V 8 bases, and 9 bases lay outside the gene matches. This CDR3 is 15 amino acids long. Germline V CDR1 and CDR2: MNHNS, SASEGT. The CDR3 protein is CASERTSGAGDTQYF. The CDR3, as DNA: TGTGCCAGCGAGAGGACTAGCGGGGCAGGGGATACGCAGTATTTT.

The chain couples TRBV19 to TRBJ1-1, with a possible D match to TRBD1 (5 bases). The CDR3 contains 16 residues. V was trimmed by 7 bases and J by 1 base, leaving 19 bases between them. Germline V gene sequence: CDR1 LNHDA, CDR2 SQIVND (reference sequence). The CDR3 reads CASTIGAGTTNTEAFF. The CDR3 DNA reads as TGTGCCAGTACCATAGGAGCAGGGACTACGAACACTGAAGCTTTCTTT. Complete variable domain (other parts from reference TRBV19 and TRBJ1-1): DGGITQSPKYLFRKEGQNVTLSCEQNLNHDAMYWYRQDPGQGLRLIYYSQIVNDFQKGDIAEGYSVSREKKESFPLTVTSAQKNPTAFYLCASTIGAGTTNTEAFFGQGTRLTVV.

The chain is built from TRBV5-6 and TRBJ2-5, with D possibly TRBD2 on 7 matching bases. The ends were cut back, 3 bases at V and 3 bases at J, with 15 bases in the middle. The germline V gene has CDR1 SGHDT and CDR2 YYEEEE. The CDR3 loop spans 15 amino acids. CDR3 in DNA: TGTGCCAGCAGCTACCCGGGGAGGGGGAAAGAGACCCAGTACTTC. Translated: CASSYPGRGKETQYF.

The rearrangement links TRBV28 to TRBJ1-5; perhaps TRBD1 as D (5 bases). Trimming took off 6 bases at V and 0 bases at J, with 9 bases between the two ends. The CDR3 runs 14 residues. Germline lookup yields CDR1 MDHEN and CDR2 SYDVKM. In DNA, the CDR3 is TGTGCCAGCAGGACAGAATATAGCAATCAGCCCCAGCATTTT. Translating gives CASRTEYSNQPQHF.

The genes are TRBV9 and TRBJ1-6; the D is unclear. Germline V gene lookup returns CDR1 SGDLS and CDR2 YYNGEE. This CDR3 has 13 residues. V was trimmed by 1 base and J by 8 bases, leaving 7 bases between them. In nucleotides, the CDR3 is TGTGCCAGCAGCGTACTTGCGGATTCACCCCTCCACTTT. Translated, it gives CASSVLADSPLHF.

A single count supports this clone. The chain is built from TRBV5-6 and TRBJ2-3; 10 nucleotides agree with TRBD2. J gave up 2 bases and V 0 bases, and 12 bases lay outside the gene matches. This CDR3 region has 19 residues. Per germline, CDR1 SGHDT and CDR2 YYEEEE. Here the CDR3 reads CASSLALAGVSDPTDTQYF. CDR3 nucleotides: TGTGCCAGCAGCTTGGCTCTAGCGGGGGTTTCCGACCCCACAGATACGCAGTATTTT.

The rearrangement uses TRBV4-2 and TRBJ2-3, with TRBD2 identical over 9 bases. The V segment lost 0 bases and the J segment 4 bases; nucleotides outside the gene matches: 2. The CDR3 has 15 residues. Looked up from germline, CDR1 is LGHNA and CDR2 is YNFKEQ. In nucleotides, the CDR3 is TGTGCCAGCAGCCAAGAGCGGGGGGGCCCAGATACGCAGTATTTT. It is translated as CASSQERGGPDTQYF.

This chain links TRBV5-6 with TRBJ2-1; 7 positions match TRBD1. After removal of 5 bases from V and 8 bases from J, the junction contained 4 bases not matched to a gene. The CDR3 extends over 12 amino acids. Germline CDR1 reads SGHDT; CDR2 reads YYEEEE. The CDR3 nucleotides read TGTGCCAGCAGACAGCAGGGGGATGAGCAGTTCTTC. It is translated as CASRQQGDEQFF.

The CDR3 protein is CAWSEQDNQPQHF. Written as DNA, the CDR3 is TGTGCCTGGAGTGAACAGGACAATCAGCCCCAGCATTTT. This chain connects TRBV30 to TRBJ1-5; a weak D match, TRBD1 (5 bases). There are 13 residues in the CDR3. The V gene lost 1 base and the J gene lost 3 bases, with 7 bases spanning the gap. Looked up from germline, CDR1 is GTSNPN and CDR2 is SVGIG (reference sequence).

Here the CDR3 reads CSVAAGQGETQYF. The DNA for the CDR3 is TGCAGCGTTGCAGCGGGGCAGGGAGAGACCCAGTACTTC. V gene TRBV29-1 combines with J gene TRBJ2-5, with TRBD2 matching over 7 bases. The V and J ends lost 4 bases and 4 bases, in that order; junction bases with no gene match: 6. This CDR3 is built from 13 residues. From germline, CDR1 is SQVTM and CDR2 ANQGSEA.

The chain has TRBV27 and TRBJ2-1, with TRBD2 matching over 9 bases. The CDR3 covers 16 residues. Losses at the gene ends were 4 bases for V and 1 base for J; bases not matched to a gene: 5. CDR1 MNHEY and CDR2 SMNVEV come from the germline V gene (reference sequence). The CDR3 reads CASSYLAGKSYNEQFF. Here the CDR3 DNA reads TGTGCCAGCAGTTATCTAGCGGGGAAGTCCTACAATGAGCAGTTCTTC.